The sequence of this TCR beta chain was determined in a study of blood T cell repertoires in COVID-19. Sequenced by immunoSEQ multiplex PCR; TCRdb stores in-frame clones only, minus some. The repertoire holds approximately 200,000 clones, with 85% to 90% as singletons. V lost 0 bases and J 7 bases, leaving 9 bases between the germline ends. CDR1 and CDR2 from the germline V gene are KGHSH and LQKENI. The CDR3 is made up of 14 amino acids. This TCR was sampled from a man aged 50 or older with acute or convalescent COVID-19. Sequencing was performed on peripheral blood. V and J are TRBV18 and TRBJ1-4; no clear D gene. For the CDR3, the DNA is TGTGCCAGCTCACCACCGGCAGGCGTTGAAAAACTGTTTTTT. This encodes CASSPPAGVEKLFF. The whole variable domain, filled in from reference TRBV18 and TRBJ1-4, reads NAGVMQNPRHLVRRRGQEARLRCSPMKGHSHVYWYRQLPEEGLKFMVYLQKENIIDESGMPKERFSAEFPKEGPSILRIQQVVRGDSAAYFCASSPPAGVEKLFFGSGTQLSVL.